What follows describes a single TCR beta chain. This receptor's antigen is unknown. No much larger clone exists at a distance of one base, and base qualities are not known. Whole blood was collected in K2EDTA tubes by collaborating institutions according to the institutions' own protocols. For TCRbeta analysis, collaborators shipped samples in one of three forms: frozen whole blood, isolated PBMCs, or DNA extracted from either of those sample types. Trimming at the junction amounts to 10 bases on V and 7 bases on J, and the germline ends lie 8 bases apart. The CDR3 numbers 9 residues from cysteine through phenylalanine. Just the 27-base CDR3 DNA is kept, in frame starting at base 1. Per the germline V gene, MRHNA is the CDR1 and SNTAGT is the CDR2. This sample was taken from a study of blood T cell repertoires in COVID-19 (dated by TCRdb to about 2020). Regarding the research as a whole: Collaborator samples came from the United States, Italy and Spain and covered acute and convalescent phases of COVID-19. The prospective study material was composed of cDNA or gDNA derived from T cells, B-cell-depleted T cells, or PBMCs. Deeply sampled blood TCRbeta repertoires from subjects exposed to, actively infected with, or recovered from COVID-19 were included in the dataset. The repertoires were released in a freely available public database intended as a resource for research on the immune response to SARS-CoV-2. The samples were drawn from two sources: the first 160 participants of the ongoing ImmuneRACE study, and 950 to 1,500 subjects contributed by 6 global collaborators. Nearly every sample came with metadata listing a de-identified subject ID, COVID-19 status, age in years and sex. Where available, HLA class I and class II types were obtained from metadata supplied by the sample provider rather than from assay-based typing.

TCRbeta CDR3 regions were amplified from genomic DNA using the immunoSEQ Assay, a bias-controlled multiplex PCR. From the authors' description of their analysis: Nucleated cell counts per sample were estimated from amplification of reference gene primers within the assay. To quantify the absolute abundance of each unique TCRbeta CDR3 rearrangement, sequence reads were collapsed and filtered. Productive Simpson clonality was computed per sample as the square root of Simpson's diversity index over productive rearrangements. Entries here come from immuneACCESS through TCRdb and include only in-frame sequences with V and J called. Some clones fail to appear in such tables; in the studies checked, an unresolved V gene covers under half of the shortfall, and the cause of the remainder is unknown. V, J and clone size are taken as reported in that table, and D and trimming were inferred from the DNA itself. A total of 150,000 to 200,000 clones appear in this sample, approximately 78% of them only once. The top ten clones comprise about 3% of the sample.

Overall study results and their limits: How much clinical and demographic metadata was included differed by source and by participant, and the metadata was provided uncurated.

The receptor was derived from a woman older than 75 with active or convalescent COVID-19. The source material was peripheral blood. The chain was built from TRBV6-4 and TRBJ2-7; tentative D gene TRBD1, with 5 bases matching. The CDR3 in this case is CATYREQYF. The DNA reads TGTGCCACCTACAGGGAGCAGTACTTC.